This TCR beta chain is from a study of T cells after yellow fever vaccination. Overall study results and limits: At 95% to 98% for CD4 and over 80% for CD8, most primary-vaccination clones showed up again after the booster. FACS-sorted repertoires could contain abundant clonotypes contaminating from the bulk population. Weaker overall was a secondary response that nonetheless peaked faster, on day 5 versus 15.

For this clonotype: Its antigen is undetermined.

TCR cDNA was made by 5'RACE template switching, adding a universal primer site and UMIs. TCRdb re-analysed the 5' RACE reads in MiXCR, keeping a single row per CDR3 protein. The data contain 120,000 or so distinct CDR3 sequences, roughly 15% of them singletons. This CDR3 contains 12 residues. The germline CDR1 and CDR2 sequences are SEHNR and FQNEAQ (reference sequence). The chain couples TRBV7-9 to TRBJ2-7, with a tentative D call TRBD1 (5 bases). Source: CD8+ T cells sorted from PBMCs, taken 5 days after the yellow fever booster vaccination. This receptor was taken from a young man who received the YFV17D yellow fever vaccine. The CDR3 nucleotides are TGTGCTACCTCAGGGCATTCCTACGAGCAGTACTTC. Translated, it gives CATSGHSYEQYF.